The rows below give T cell receptor beta chains drawn from one sample of a study of tumor-infiltrating lymphocytes in localized non-small cell lung cancer. Produced via immunoSEQ multiplex PCR; TCRdb's table is partial and in-frame only. The table records about 10,000 clones, about 80% of them present only once. The sequencing input was uninvolved lung tissue not adjacent to the tumor. Source of these receptors: a human donor with non-small cell lung cancer. The CDR3 runs from the conserved cysteine through the conserved F or W. A clone size is listed for some rows: how often the clone was seen (once, few, many), or a class if it is expanded.

few	TRBV7-9	CASSSIEDNEQFF
NA	TRBV2	CASRGAGTGNTEAFF
NA	TRBV6-5	CASSYGLAGQETQYF
NA	TRBV7-2	CASSFRDRGGKNIQYF
NA	TRBV13	CASSPGPEETQYF
few	TRBV7-2	CASSPEGRTNYGYTF
NA	TRBV5-6	CASSLGVAVSSYNEQFF
NA	TRBV6-1	CASSEVSTEAFF
NA	TRBV28	CASWGQGGNTEAFF
NA	TRBV7-6	CASSLAVEDLGGYTF
NA	TRBV5-1	CASSLEASLAGGETQYF